This T cell receptor (beta chain) was recovered during a study of blood T cells in healthy people across ages (dated by TCRdb to the mid-2010s). In terms of the full investigation: Template switching captured roughly one uniquely barcoded TCR beta cDNA molecule per two T cells in model experiments. To avoid experimental bias, donors of different ages were distributed randomly across sequencing lanes. Two additional independent replicas of 1 million unique cDNA reads from the same blood draw were analyzed for two donors (one aged 18 to 30 and one aged 80 or older). The study measured age-related changes in TCR beta repertoire diversity using deep sequencing normalized with unique cDNA molecular identifiers. Four age groups were formed from the donors: young (average approximately 16 years), middle-aged (approximately 40), aged (under 70) and long-lived (around 80).

Study-wide findings and limitations: Observed TCR beta diversity per million T cells fell roughly linearly with age, and a significant reduction was already apparent by age approximately 40. The long-lived group showed more naive CD4+ T cells, fewer expanded clones and increased TCR diversity than the aged group, suggesting age selection. Because donor CMV infection status was unknown, age-related changes in expanded clonotypes were potentially confounded. Because profiling used bulk unsorted PBMCs, naive and antigen-experienced compartments could not be compared conclusively. Estimates of total diversity based on one million sequenced T cells were considered lower bounds and underestimates. The percentage of naive T cells measured by flow cytometry correlated strongly with observed TCR beta diversity.

The germline V gene specifies MNHEY as CDR1 and SVGEGT as CDR2. The CDR3, cysteine through phenylalanine, is 16 amino acids long. Only the CDR3 DNA is retained, 48 bases long and in frame from the first base. The V end gives up 6 bases and the J end 5 bases, leaving 15 bases in the junction not matched to a gene. With regard to this clonotype: The specificity of this receptor is unknown. Base qualities are not recorded, but no much larger clone differs from it by a single base.

The method behind the library was 5' RACE. Instrument on record: Illumina HiSeq 2500. A second roughly 6 to 12 cycle PCR used a sample-barcoded 5' primer and a J-beta primer mix. A unique molecular identifier was introduced onto each TCR beta cDNA molecule by a template-switch 5' adaptor carrying 12 random nucleotides. Each sample yielded at least 3 million CDR3-containing paired-end reads. First-strand cDNA synthesis was performed from all RNA using the Mint cDNA synthesis kit, with priming by a TRBC-specific oligonucleotide. All cDNA was treated with uracil-DNA glycosylase and then went through a first 18-cycle PCR with the universal primers M1SS and BC2_uni_R. Turning to the authors' computational methods: Each sample was normalized by randomly selecting 1 million high-quality reads, each carrying a distinct molecular identifier. Instead of being binned into consensus sequences, reads that shared molecular identifiers were thrown out. CDR3 identification, clonotype clustering and error correction used MiTCR with a Q25 quality threshold and the strictest error-elimination algorithm. Lower-bound total TCR beta diversity was estimated with a nonparametric unseen species model using Euler transformation. TCRdb passed the public sequencing reads through fastp at Q25 and MiXCR, retaining productive beta sequences. Rows merge per CDR3 protein into single entries with the most common DNA and genes. The V and J calls were determined by TCRdb, not by the authors. This sample is represented by roughly 860,000 distinct CDR3 sequences; 62% of them were singletons. Of the sample, approximately 30% is held by the ten largest clones.

The donors were roughly 39 Caucasian individuals from Russia, aged roughly 6 to 90 years, who were systemically healthy. About 10 milliliters of peripheral blood were drawn from each donor into EDTA-treated Vacutainer tubes. PBMCs were isolated by Ficoll-Paque density-gradient centrifugation, with at least 6.5 million obtained per sample. Trizol reagent was used to extract total RNA from PBMCs, with at least 6 micrograms per sample. The percentages of naive CD45RAhigh/CD27high T cells were determined by flow cytometry on a PBMC aliquot from every donor. In this chain, TRBV6-2 or TRBV6-3 is recombined with TRBJ2-7; 8 middle bases align to TRBD2. The sample was blood. This clonotype was sampled from a young man in good health. The DNA sequence follows: TGTGCCAGCAGCCATGGACTAGCTTATACCCAGAACGAGCAGTACTTC. It encodes CASSHGLAYTQNEQYF.